This TCR beta chain derives from a study of blood T cell repertoires in COVID-19. The CDR3 covers 14 residues. J gave up 7 bases and V 5 bases, and 5 bases lay outside the gene matches. Germline V gene sequence: CDR1 LGHDT, CDR2 YNNKEL (reference sequence). Generated by immunoSEQ multiplex PCR, the TCRdb table keeps only in-frame clones and is missing some. The data contain approximately 250,000 clones, 80% to 90% of them singletons. The rearrangement links TRBV3-1 (or the pseudogene TRBV3-2) to TRBJ1-5; 10 bases align to TRBD1. The sample was peripheral blood. This clonotype was obtained from a man aged 60 to 75 with acute or convalescent COVID-19. The CDR3 is CASSSGTGEQPQHF. The CDR3 bases are TGTGCCAGCAGCTCCGGGACAGGGGAACAGCCCCAGCATTTT.